This T cell receptor beta chain is from a study of blood T cell repertoires in COVID-19. Study-wide background: The origin of the acute and convalescent COVID-19 samples was the United States, Italy and Spain. The analysed material was cDNA or gDNA that came from T cells, B-cell-depleted T cells, or PBMCs.

Per the authors' pipeline: Reference gene primer amplification gave nucleated cell count estimates. TCRdb keeps only in-frame clones here, not all; method: immunoSEQ multiplex PCR. That table supplies the V and J calls and clone size; D and trimming were determined from the DNA. The sample shows fewer than 450,000 clones, roughly 89% of them seen only once. The receptor was derived from a young woman who had recovered from COVID-19. The sequenced sample was peripheral blood.

The CDR3 sequence: CASGRDYGYTF. The DNA for the CDR3 is TGTGCCAGCGGCCGGGACTATGGCTACACCTTC. The chain recombines TRBV6-5 with TRBJ1-2; no definite D call. Germline lookup yields CDR1 MNHEY and CDR2 SVGAGI. This CDR3 has 11 residues. V lost 8 bases and J lost 3, with 7 bases in between.